This T cell receptor beta chain was recovered during a study of T cell repertoires in cytomegalovirus infection. Whole-study context: Shared public TCR beta signatures pointed to both CMV infection and a matching HLA type.

This clonotype was observed a few times. Antigen specificity is unknown. TCRdb reprocessed the reads via MiXCR and lists one record per CDR3 protein. The sample contains hundreds of thousands of distinct CDR3 sequences, roughly a third of which appear only once. V dropped 2 bases and J dropped 6 bases, with 14 bases sitting between them. This CDR3 is 15 amino acids long. Looked up from germline, CDR1 is MNHEY and CDR2 is SMNVEV (reference sequence). Sequences were derived from cultured PBMCs, sampled from culture after CMV antigen stimulation. The receptor comes from a human donor in good health (CMV status not recorded). Some clones in this sample may be carry-over from other donors' samples. This sequence joins TRBV27 and TRBJ1-5; D is uncertain. The CDR3 protein is CASSLDGTAGQPQHF. The CDR3, as DNA: TGTGCCAGCAGTTTAGACGGCACCGCCGGTCAGCCCCAGCATTTT.